This T cell receptor (beta chain) was found in a study of blood T cells in healthy people across ages. A J-beta primer mix and a sample-barcoded 5' primer were used in a second PCR of roughly 7 to 12 cycles. TCRdb fed the 5' RACE reads into MiXCR, producing one record per CDR3 protein. This repertoire shows 710,000 or so distinct CDR3 sequences, 20% to 25% found once; its top ten account for around 22%. CDR3 length: 10 amino acids. CDR1 is DFQATT and CDR2 is SNEGSKA in the germline V gene (reference sequence). V was shortened by 3 bases and J by 7 bases, with 6 bases between the two germline ends. The chain is built from TRBV20-1 and TRBJ1-2; D uncertain. This receptor was taken from a man aged 70-80 years in good health. Material: blood. The CDR3, as DNA: TGCAGTGCTAGTCAGCGTGGCTACACCTTC. Protein: CSASQRGYTF.